These 25 T cell receptor beta chains were sequenced from one sample in a study of shared clonotypes between healthy human individuals. Assay: immunoSEQ multiplex PCR; the TCRdb copy retains only in-frame clones and omits some. The data hold about 1.5 million clones, with around 97% observed a single time. The sample consisted of naive CD4+ T cells sorted from blood. Subset defined: CD45RA+ positively selected. The receptors here all came from a man aged 25 to 40 in good health.

This rearrangement joins TRBV28 to TRBJ2-1; D is tentatively TRBD1 or TRBD2 (5 bases each). The V gene's germline CDR1 is MDHEN and CDR2 SYDVKM. The CDR3 runs to 13 residues. V was cut by 3 bases and J by 11 bases, with 14 bases left in between. CDR3 residues: CASSFLPPGQQFF. Written as DNA, the CDR3 is TGTGCCAGCAGTTTTCTACCGCCGGGACAGCAGTTCTTC.

The genes are TRBV19 and TRBJ2-1; tentative D call: TRBD1 (6 bases). CDR3 length: 15 residues. Germline loops: CDR1 LNHDA, CDR2 SQIVND (reference sequence). V was cut by 5 bases and J by 1 base, with 12 bases left in between. The CDR3 reads CASSPPGESYNEQFF. The CDR3 bases are TGTGCCAGTAGTCCCCCAGGGGAATCCTACAATGAGCAGTTCTTC.

This rearrangement joins TRBV18 to TRBJ1-4, with TRBD1 as a possible D gene (5 bases). The CDR3 length is 13 residues. V was clipped by 2 bases and J by 7 bases, with 8 bases between them. CDR1 and CDR2 from the germline V gene are KGHSH and LQKENI. The CDR3 nucleotides read TGTGCCAGCTCACCAGGGGACGGTGAAAAACTGTTTTTT. Translation: CASSPGDGEKLFF. The entire variable domain, with the rest obtained from reference TRBV18 and TRBJ1-4, is as follows: NAGVMQNPRHLVRRRGQEARLRCSPMKGHSHVYWYRQLPEEGLKFMVYLQKENIIDESGMPKERFSAEFPKEGPSILRIQQVVRGDSAAYFCASSPGDGEKLFFGSGTQLSVL.

On this clone itself: One end of the junction varies from germline; a read error may be responsible. The chain joins TRBV27 to TRBJ2-2; D possibly corresponds to TRBD1 (6 bases). There are 21 residues in the CDR3. CDR1 is MNHEY, CDR2 SMNVEV, per germline (reference sequence). CDR3 sequence: CASSLWGQQGFMGRWTGELFF. CDR3 nucleotides: TGTGCCAGCAGCTTATGGGGTCAACAGGGTTTTATGGGACGGTGGACCGGGGAGCTGTTTTTT.

About this clone: The same CDR3 is also encoded by other DNA sequences in this sample. V and J are TRBV10-2 and TRBJ2-3; D unclear. This CDR3 has 11 amino acids. Germline loops: CDR1 WSHSY, CDR2 SAAADI. Deletions cut 3 bases from V and 3 bases from J, with 1 base between. Here the CDR3 reads CASSETDTQYF. In DNA, the CDR3 is TGCGCCAGCAGTGAAACAGATACGCAGTATTTT.

The V call is TRBV14, the J call TRBJ1-1; tentatively, D is TRBD1 (5 bases). CDR3 length: 18 amino acids. Germline CDR1 reads SGHDN; CDR2 reads FVKESK. The V gene lost 3 bases and the J gene lost 3 bases, with 23 bases spanning the gap. The CDR3 coding sequence is TGTGCCAGCAGCCAGGACTCCGGGACGCCCTTACAGGACACTGAAGCTTTCTTT. Translated, it gives CASSQDSGTPLQDTEAFF.

The genes are TRBV7-5 and TRBJ2-3; TRBD2, the D gene given by the table, was not confirmed from the DNA. TRBV7-5 is reported as a pseudogene. This CDR3 has 16 residues. The CDR3 region is CVRSPKSGAHTDTQYF. The CDR3 nucleotides read TGTGTCAGAAGCCCTAAAAGCGGGGCCCACACAGATACGCAGTATTTT.

The V gene is TRBV2, the J gene TRBJ1-2; D uncertain. Germline assignment: CDR1 SNHLY and CDR2 FYNNEI. The CDR3 has 13 amino acids. Trimming left V 6 bases short and J 8 bases short, with 16 bases between. The CDR3 DNA sequence: TGTGCCAGCAGCAACGGTCCTAGCGGAGGCTACACCTTC. Amino acids: CASSNGPSGGYTF.

V gene TRBV13 combines with J gene TRBJ2-3, with D maybe TRBD1 (5 bases). CDR3 length: 15 residues. Looked up from germline, CDR1 is PRHDT and CDR2 is FYEKMQ (reference sequence). V was clipped by 2 bases and J by 2 bases, with 11 bases between them. The CDR3 coding sequence is TGTGCCAGCAGCTTACTAGGACAAACCACAGATACGCAGTATTTT. It encodes CASSLLGQTTDTQYF.

A single count supports this clone. The chain links TRBV16 to TRBJ1-5; TRBD1 aligns across 8 bases. CDR3 length: 14 amino acids. The ends lost 3 bases at V and 7 bases at J; junction bases unmatched: 5. CDR1 and CDR2 (germline): KGHSY, FQNENV. This CDR3 reads CASSHQQGDQPQHF. The DNA of the CDR3 is TGTGCCAGCAGCCATCAACAGGGGGACCAGCCCCAGCATTTT. Full variable domain (missing parts from reference TRBV16 and TRBJ1-5): GEEVAQTPKHLVRGEGQKAKLYCAPIKGHSYVFWYQQVLKNEFKFLISFQNENVFDETGMPKERFSAKCLPNSPCSLEIQATKLEDSAVYFCASSHQQGDQPQHFGDGTRLSIL.

This clone came up once. The rearrangement uses TRBV7-2 and TRBJ2-5; the match to TRBD1 covers 7 bases. V lost 5 bases to trimming and J lost 1 base; unmatched junction nucleotides: 4. This CDR3 has 14 amino acids. Germline CDR1 and CDR2: SGHTA and FQGNSA. The CDR3 DNA sequence: TGTGCCAGCAGCAAACAGGGGTCCCAAGAGACCCAGTACTTC. It is translated as CASSKQGSQETQYF.

The V and J genes are TRBV29-1 and TRBJ2-1, with TRBD2 matching over 8 bases. This CDR3 comprises 18 residues. With V trimmed by 8 bases and J by 8 bases, 26 bases remained unmatched. The V gene's germline CDR1 is SQVTM and CDR2 ANQGSEA. CDR3 bases: TGCAGCACCCGCCGGGGCACTAGCGGAAGGGTCTTTATAGATGAGCAGTTCTTC. Translated: CSTRRGTSGRVFIDEQFF.

The chain has TRBV20-1 and TRBJ1-2, with D unclear. The germline V gene encodes CDR1 DFQATT and CDR2 SNEGSKA (reference sequence). Trimming stripped 0 bases from V and 7 bases from J, with 6 bases between. This CDR3 has 11 residues. The CDR3 bases are TGCAGTGCTAGAGATTTCGGTGGCTACACCTTC. Translating it yields CSARDFGGYTF.

The DNA for the CDR3 is TGTGCCAGCAGCCGACAGCCAAACGCTCAGCCCCAGCATTTT. Translating it yields CASSRQPNAQPQHF. This chain uses TRBV6-6 with TRBJ1-5; tentative D call: TRBD1 (5 bases). V was cut by 6 bases and J by 6 bases, with 15 bases left in between. The CDR3 extends over 14 amino acids. Germline V gene sequence: CDR1 MNHNY, CDR2 SVGAGI (reference sequence).

CDR3 in amino acids: CASSFYTGGDTGELFF. The CDR3 DNA reads TGTGCCAGCAGCTTCTACACAGGGGGTGACACCGGGGAGCTGTTTTTT. The chain combines TRBV7-8 with TRBJ2-2; 8 nucleotides align to TRBD1. Germline V gene lookup returns CDR1 SGHVS and CDR2 FQNEAQ. This CDR3 is built from 16 residues. Trimming at V came to 3 bases and at J to 3 bases, leaving 6 bases not matched to a gene.

This chain links TRBV5-8 with TRBJ2-1, with TRBD2 matching 12 bases. V gave up 0 bases and J gave up 5 bases; unmatched junction bases: 6. This CDR3 is built from 17 residues. Germline values: CDR1 SGHTS, CDR2 YDEGEE. The CDR3 DNA reads TGTGCCAGCAGCTTGGGACTAGCGGGAGCCTATGACAATGAGCAGTTCTTC. Its translation: CASSLGLAGAYDNEQFF. Together with reference TRBV5-8 and TRBJ2-1, the CDR3 gives the full variable domain: EAGVTQSPTHLIKTRGQQATLRCSPISGHTSVYWYQQALGLGLQFLLWYDEGEERNRGNFPPRFSGRQFPNYSSELNVNALELEDSALYLCASSLGLAGAYDNEQFFGPGTRLTVL.

Remarks on this clone: Other DNA sequences in this sample translate to the same CDR3. V is TRBV9 and J is TRBJ2-5; D unclear. CDR3 length: 15 residues. V lost 0 bases to trimming and J lost 2 bases, with 11 bases between them. In germline, CDR1 is SGDLS, CDR2 YYNGEE. The CDR3 reads CASSVGVGGQETQYF. DNA of the CDR3: TGTGCCAGCAGCGTAGGGGTTGGTGGACAAGAGACCCAGTACTTC.

The J gene is TRBJ2-1, the V gene TRBV28; possible D gene TRBD2, 6 bases. The germline V and J ends were trimmed by 2 bases and 5 bases, with 25 bases remaining between them. Germline CDR1 reads MDHEN; CDR2 reads SYDVKM. The CDR3 runs 19 residues. CDR3 residues: CASSLNRWSGLNTDNEQFF. The CDR3 DNA sequence: TGTGCCAGCAGTTTAAATCGCTGGTCGGGACTCAATACCGACAATGAGCAGTTCTTC.

V and J are TRBV6-6 and TRBJ2-7; TRBD2 aligns across 9 bases. Trimming took 5 bases from V and 2 from J; bases not matched to a gene: 4. Germline-derived CDR1 and CDR2 are MNHNY and SVGAGI (reference sequence). This CDR3 is 14 amino acids long. The CDR3 nucleotides read TGTGCCAGCAGTAGGGGACTAGCTACCTACGAGCAGTACTTC. It encodes CASSRGLATYEQYF.

This clone appeared a few times. CDR3 sequence reads: CASSLGNGHYEQYF. CDR3 in DNA: TGTGCCAGCAGCTTGGGTAACGGGCACTACGAGCAGTACTTC. The chain couples TRBV5-6 to TRBJ2-7; D is uncertain. The CDR3 is 14 amino acids. V lost 0 bases and J 3 bases, leaving 10 bases between the germline ends. CDR1 is SGHDT and CDR2 is YYEEEE in the germline V gene.

The chain has TRBV25-1 and TRBJ2-7; D might be TRBD1 (6 bases). Trimming removed 9 bases from V and 7 bases from J, with 28 bases in between. Germline V CDR1 and CDR2: MGHDK, SYGVNS. This CDR3 comprises 16 residues. The CDR3 DNA follows: TGTGCCAGGCTGGGGACCATGACAGGAGAAACGAGGGAGCAGTACTTC. Translated, it gives CARLGTMTGETREQYF.

This clone was recorded only once. The chain has TRBV11-2 and TRBJ2-7; the D is unclear. The CDR3 covers 14 residues. Trimming removed 0 bases at V and 2 bases at J, with 8 bases between. Germline-derived CDR1 and CDR2 are SGHAT and FQNNGV. The DNA of the CDR3 is TGTGCCAGCAGCTTAGATGGGCAACCCTACGAGCAGTACTTC. Translated: CASSLDGQPYEQYF.

This chain joins TRBV6-1 and TRBJ1-5, with TRBD1 matching 7 bases. Germline lookup yields CDR1 MNHNS and CDR2 SASEGT. CDR3 length: 15 amino acids. Unmatched junction bases numbered 8, after V lost 3 bases and J lost 6 bases. Here the CDR3 DNA reads TGTGCCAGCAGTGAGAGGACAGGTGAGGGTCAGCCCCAGCATTTT. Translation: CASSERTGEGQPQHF.

The chain carries TRBV28 and TRBJ1-2; the D is unclear. The germline V gene encodes CDR1 MDHEN and CDR2 SYDVKM. This CDR3 has 15 amino acids. Trimming took 6 bases from V and 4 from J, leaving 18 bases between them. CDR3 region: CASSSYGGRSYGYTF. The CDR3 DNA reads as TGTGCCAGCAGCTCTTATGGAGGACGGAGCTATGGCTACACCTTC.

This clone is a singleton in its sample. The V gene is TRBV9, the J gene TRBJ2-1; D call uncertain. Germline V gives CDR1 SGDLS, CDR2 YYNGEE. Trimming left V 4 bases short and J 6 bases short, with 23 bases between. This CDR3 contains 17 residues. DNA for the CDR3: TGTGCCAGCAGCCCACGGGCCCACACCCCCCCCTTCAATGAGCAGTTCTTC. This encodes CASSPRAHTPPFNEQFF. The entire variable domain, with the rest obtained from reference TRBV9 and TRBJ2-1, is as follows: DSGVTQTPKHLITATGQRVTLRCSPRSGDLSVYWYQQSLDQGLQFLIQYYNGEERAKGNILERFSAQQFPDLHSELNLSSLELGDSALYFCASSPRAHTPPFNEQFFGPGTRLTVL.